These 17 T cell receptor beta chains were all obtained from the same sample, sequenced in a study of blood T cell repertoires in COVID-19 (dated by TCRdb to about 2020). The library was obtained by the immunoSEQ multiplex PCR assay. Sourced from immuneACCESS, this table was stored by TCRdb with only in-frame sequences that have V and J called. A share of the clones is absent; for the studies checked, an unresolved V gene accounts for under half, and the remainder has no known explanation. Recorded for this sample are over 150,000 clones; about 79% of them occurred a single time. The ten largest make up about 12% of the sample. The material sequenced was peripheral blood. These receptors came from a human donor in a cohort sampled during active COVID-19.

The J gene is TRBJ1-2, the V gene TRBV19; D unresolved. From germline, CDR1 is LNHDA and CDR2 SQIVND (reference sequence). The CDR3 spans 13 residues. V lost 3 bases and J lost 7, with 12 bases in between. The CDR3 is CASSIRSTSGYTF. CDR3 nucleotide sequence: TGTGCCAGTAGTATCCGGTCCACGTCTGGCTACACCTTC.

The CDR3 region is CASSQGRPSGRAHWFF. DNA of the CDR3: TGTGCCAGCAGCCAAGGTCGGCCTAGCGGGAGGGCCCACTGGTTCTTC. The rearrangement uses TRBV3-1 (or the pseudogene TRBV3-2) and TRBJ2-1; TRBD2 matches at 12 bases. Per the germline V gene, CDR1 is LGHDT and CDR2 is YNNKEL (reference sequence). V was pared by 1 base and J by 15 bases, with 13 bases of the junction left unmatched. CDR3 length: 16 amino acids.

The V and J genes are TRBV9 and TRBJ1-2; no clear D gene. Germline CDR1 reads SGDLS; CDR2 reads YYNGEE. This CDR3 is 14 amino acids long. The V gene lost 0 bases and the J gene lost 4 bases, with 10 bases spanning the gap. CDR3 in amino acids: CASSVGGGTYGYTF. CDR3 DNA sequence: TGTGCCAGCAGCGTAGGTGGCGGAACCTATGGCTACACCTTC.

The chain is built from TRBV5-1 and TRBJ2-5; D may be TRBD1 (6 bases). The CDR3 spans 13 residues. CDR1 and CDR2 (germline): SGHRS, YFSETQ. V was clipped by 3 bases and J by 2 bases, with 8 bases between them. The CDR3 loop is CASSWTEQETQYF. The CDR3 DNA follows: TGCGCCAGCAGCTGGACAGAACAAGAGACCCAGTACTTC. The entire variable domain, with the rest obtained from reference TRBV5-1 and TRBJ2-5, is as follows: KAGVTQTPRYLIKTRGQQVTLSCSPISGHRSVSWYQQTPGQGLQFLFEYFSETQRNKGNFPGRFSGRQFSNSRSEMNVSTLELGDSALYLCASSWTEQETQYFGPGTRLLVL.

The J gene is TRBJ1-6, the V gene TRBV10-2; 9 positions agree with TRBD1. This CDR3 region has 15 residues. The V gene end was trimmed by 4 bases and the J gene end by 7 bases; junction bases not matched to a gene: 5. Per germline, CDR1 WSHSY and CDR2 SAAADI. The CDR3 spells CASSVGTGYNSPLHF. The CDR3 bases are TGCGCCAGCAGTGTCGGGACAGGGTACAATTCACCCCTCCACTTT.

The rearrangement joins TRBV5-1 to TRBJ1-2; D possibly corresponds to TRBD1 (6 bases). The CDR3 totals 15 residues. The germline gives CDR1 SGHRS, CDR2 YFSETQ. V was trimmed by 4 bases and J by 3 bases, leaving 16 bases between them. Here the CDR3 DNA reads TGCGCCAGCAGCACCGGGACGGGGGGCGACTATGGCTACACCTTC. Amino acid sequence: CASSTGTGGDYGYTF.

The chain couples TRBV28 to TRBJ1-4; tentatively, D is TRBD1 (6 bases). Germline loops: CDR1 MDHEN, CDR2 SYDVKM. The CDR3 totals 16 residues. Deletions cut 6 bases from V and 0 bases from J, with 14 bases between. The CDR3, as DNA: TGTGCCAGCAGCCATGGGACACTTGCAACTAATGAAAAACTGTTTTTT. Translating gives CASSHGTLATNEKLFF.

The CDR3 spells CASSVPGLAGVGDYEQYF. CDR3 DNA sequence: TGTGCCAGCAGTGTCCCCGGACTAGCGGGAGTAGGGGACTACGAGCAGTACTTC. The chain is built from TRBV2 and TRBJ2-7, with 13 bases fitting TRBD2. Germline-derived CDR1 and CDR2 are SNHLY and FYNNEI. This CDR3 is built from 18 residues. J was trimmed by 3 bases and V by 4 bases; bases with no gene match: 12.

The V call is TRBV2, the J call TRBJ2-1; 9 nucleotides line up with TRBD2. V gave up 6 bases and J gave up 1 base; unmatched junction bases: 13. The CDR3 covers 18 residues. Germline CDR1 is SNHLY and CDR2 is FYNNEI. The CDR3 DNA reads as TGTGCCAGCAGCCTACAGCGGGAGGCCCCCTCGTCCTACAATGAGCAGTTCTTC. Protein: CASSLQREAPSSYNEQFF.

The rearrangement joins TRBV19 to TRBJ2-2, with 11 bases matching TRBD2. The V segment lost 6 bases and the J segment 6 bases; nucleotides outside the gene matches: 6. The length of the CDR3 is 15 residues. From germline, CDR1 is LNHDA and CDR2 SQIVND (reference sequence). The CDR3 spells CASRVAGGPAGELFF. Written as DNA, the CDR3 is TGTGCCAGTAGGGTAGCGGGAGGGCCCGCCGGGGAGCTGTTTTTT.

This chain uses TRBV6-5 with TRBJ1-5, with D perhaps matching TRBD1 (6 bases). Germline loops: CDR1 MNHEY, CDR2 SVGAGI. This CDR3 is built from 14 residues. V was clipped by 5 bases and J by 4 bases, with 12 bases between them. CDR3: CASSKARGNQPQHF. CDR3 nucleotides: TGTGCCAGCAGTAAGGCCAGGGGTAATCAGCCCCAGCATTTT.

The chain links TRBV27 to TRBJ2-7; D possibly corresponds to TRBD2 (6 bases). Germline loops: CDR1 MNHEY, CDR2 SMNVEV (reference sequence). Trimming cost V 5 bases and J 4 bases, with 6 bases left between them. This CDR3 is built from 11 residues. The CDR3 reads CASSAGYEQYF. The CDR3 nucleotides read TGTGCCAGCAGTGCGGGATACGAGCAGTACTTC.

As for this clone: The sample holds other DNA sequences that translate to the same CDR3. V usage is TRBV7-2 and J usage is TRBJ2-7, with 8 bases identical to TRBD2. V shed 6 bases and J 0 bases; nucleotides not matched to a gene: 7. The CDR3 runs 15 residues. Germline V gives CDR1 SGHTA, CDR2 FQGNSA. CDR3 in amino acids: CASSPTSGRSYEQYF. The CDR3, as DNA: TGTGCCAGCAGTCCCACTAGCGGACGCTCCTACGAGCAGTACTTC.

This clone has only a few counts. The rearrangement uses TRBV7-9 and TRBJ1-1, with D hard to call. The CDR3 is made up of 14 amino acids. Germline V CDR1 and CDR2: SEHNR, FQNEAQ (reference sequence). Trimming removed 2 bases from V and 5 bases from J, with 12 bases in between. The CDR3 DNA reads TGTGCCAGCAGCTTAAACCGTCCGAGAACTGAAGCTTTCTTT. This translates into CASSLNRPRTEAFF.

This clone was recorded only once. This chain joins TRBV13 and TRBJ2-3; 8 bases match TRBD1. From germline, CDR1 is PRHDT and CDR2 FYEKMQ (reference sequence). Germline trimming cut 4 bases from V and 2 bases from J; bases unmatched to any gene: 8. The CDR3 has 16 residues. The CDR3 DNA reads as TGTGCCAGCAGCTCCGGACAGGGCTTCTACACAGATACGCAGTATTTT. Translating it yields CASSSGQGFYTDTQYF.

This clone came up a few times. The gene calls are TRBV5-1 and TRBJ2-5, with 9 bases aligning to TRBD1. Germline V CDR1 and CDR2: SGHRS, YFSETQ. V lost 4 bases to trimming and J lost 4 bases; unmatched junction nucleotides: 8. The length of the CDR3 is 15 residues. The CDR3 region is CASSPGDREGETQYF. DNA of the CDR3: TGCGCCAGCAGCCCCGGGGACAGGGAGGGAGAGACCCAGTACTTC.

This clone was counted a single time. V is TRBV23-1 and J is TRBJ2-1, with TRBD2 matching 7 bases. TRBV23-1 is an open reading frame whose function is uncertain. The CDR3 has 14 amino acids. J lost 5 bases, V lost 6 bases, and 7 bases had no gene match. As DNA, the CDR3 is TGCGCCAGCAGCCGGGGGAGCGGGAACAATGAGCAGTTCTTC. It yields the protein CASSRGSGNNEQFF.